This TCR beta chain was obtained from a study of shared clonotypes between healthy human individuals. Each PCR replicate from the sorted subsets contained approximately 0.2 ug DNA, which is tens of thousands of T cell genomes. Method: immunoSEQ multiplex PCR; TCRdb's copy keeps in-frame clones and lacks some. The sample contains millions of clones, over 85% of which appear only once. The CDR3 runs to 16 residues. CDR1 and CDR2 from the germline V gene are ENHRY and SYGVKD. V lost 5 bases, J lost 9 bases, and 20 bases lay in between. The chain employs TRBV10-3 and TRBJ1-6; D might be TRBD1 (5 bases). The source of this sequence is a young man in good health. Sequenced material: naive CD4+ T cells sorted from blood. Subset defined: CD45RA+ positively selected. The CDR3 protein is CAISSLDSGLGSPLHF. DNA for the CDR3: TGTGCCATCAGTTCTCTCGACTCAGGGCTTGGTTCACCCCTCCACTTT.